This record covers a single T cell receptor beta chain. This record belongs to a study of OX40 agonist ivuxolimab in advanced cancers. In germline, CDR1 is SGHDN, CDR2 FVKESK. This CDR3 is built from 13 residues. J gave up 1 base and V 9 bases, and 6 bases lay outside the gene matches. The assay was immunoSEQ multiplex PCR, and TCRdb's table has in-frame clones only and misses some. The sample carries 30,000 to 35,000 clones, around four fifths recorded once. The chain joins TRBV14 to TRBJ2-7; 7 nucleotides match TRBD1. The sequence derives from an adult with an advanced solid tumor such as melanoma, head and neck, liver or kidney cancer. Sequencing used CD4+ or CD8+ T cells sorted from blood, obtained in a trial of the OX40 agonist ivuxolimab. The CDR3: CASRTGSSYEQYF. CDR3 bases: TGTGCCAGTCGGACAGGCTCTTCCTACGAGCAGTACTTC. Full variable domain (missing parts from reference TRBV14 and TRBJ2-7): EAGVTQFPSHSVIEKGQTVTLRCDPISGHDNLYWYRRVMGKEIKFLLHFVKESKQDESGMPNNRFLAERTGGTYSTLKVQPAELEDSGVYFCASRTGSSYEQYFGPGTRLTVT.